Listed here are 2 T cell receptor beta chains from one sample, sequenced in a study of cytomegalovirus exposure and HLA in healthy donors. Using immunoSEQ multiplex PCR, the repertoire was profiled, and TCRdb retains in-frame clones only, with some absent. The data contain approximately 150,000 clones, 87% of them singletons. The sequencing input was PBMCs. The receptors here all came from a man between 18 and 35 years old in good health and CMV-seropositive.

The chain carries TRBV7-9 and TRBJ2-5; no reliable D call. Germline V lookup: CDR1 SEHNR, CDR2 FQNEAQ (reference sequence). V shed 5 bases and J shed 5 bases, with 12 bases lying between them. There are 13 residues in the CDR3. CDR3 coding DNA: TGTGCCAGCAGCGTTAGTGATTCGGAGACCCAGTACTTC. Its translation: CASSVSDSETQYF. Looking up the rest from reference TRBV7-9 and TRBJ2-5 gives the full variable domain: DTGVSQNPRHKITKRGQNVTFRCDPISEHNRLYWYRQTLGQGPEFLTYFQNEAQLEKSRLLSDRFSAERPKGSFSTLEIQRTEQGDSAMYLCASSVSDSETQYFGPGTRLLVL.

The chain is built from TRBV5-6 and TRBJ1-2, with 8 bases that match TRBD1. The CDR3 runs to 14 residues. The germline CDR1 and CDR2 sequences are SGHDT and YYEEEE. V lost 3 bases, J lost 6 bases, and 7 bases stayed unmatched. The CDR3 loop is CASSSIDRGNGYTF. As DNA, the CDR3 is TGTGCCAGCAGCTCAATTGACAGGGGTAATGGCTACACCTTC.